This TCR beta chain was observed in a study of response to subunit inactivated influenza vaccine. Concerning this clonotype: Antigen unknown.

Study-wide results and caveats: The authors offered the suggestion that each seasonal influenza vaccination recruits few new T cells.

One entry per CDR3 protein, called by TCRdb with MiXCR from the RT-PCR reads. The sample holds approximately 700,000 distinct CDR3 sequences; approximately 14% are singletons and the top ten take roughly 11%. Germline V gene lookup returns CDR1 LNHDA and CDR2 SQIVND (reference sequence). V gave up 2 bases and J gave up 7 bases, with 12 bases separating them. The CDR3 has 14 residues. The clonotype originates from a man aged 45-65 years who received an inactivated influenza vaccine. This rearrangement joins TRBV19 to TRBJ1-5; D might be TRBD1 (5 bases). The sequences come from PBMCs from blood, collected 11 to 12 days after vaccination. CDR3 region: CASSIRQGTQPQHF. Here the CDR3 DNA reads TGTGCCAGTAGTATACGGCAGGGCACGCAGCCCCAGCATTTT. The whole variable domain, filled in from reference TRBV19 and TRBJ1-5, reads DGGITQSPKYLFRKEGQNVTLSCEQNLNHDAMYWYRQDPGQGLRLIYYSQIVNDFQKGDIAEGYSVSREKKESFPLTVTSAQKNPTAFYLCASSIRQGTQPQHFGDGTRLSIL.